This TCR beta chain was sequenced for a study of cytomegalovirus exposure and HLA in healthy donors. Study overall: The roughly 130 validation repertoires used the same platform as the approximately 670 first-cohort repertoires (as reported by a later analysis). General study findings and limits: Whilst most TCR sequences proved rare, a subset of public TCRs occurred across many donors. Using the classifier, cytomegalovirus status was reportedly diagnosed with high specificity and sensitivity.

Sequenced by immunoSEQ multiplex PCR; TCRdb stores in-frame clones only, minus some. Among roughly 49,000 clones listed, 90% to 95% were seen once. As to this clone: What it recognizes is unknown.

This receptor was identified in a woman between 18 and 29 years old in good health and CMV-seropositive. Source material: PBMCs.

CDR3 in amino acids: CASSLPTSGRKQTDTQYF. DNA of the CDR3: TGCGCCAGCAGCCTTCCGACTAGCGGGAGAAAGCAGACAGATACGCAGTATTTT. V is TRBV5-1 and J is TRBJ2-3; 12 nucleotides match TRBD2. Trimming took 4 bases from V and 3 from J; bases not matched to a gene: 12. The CDR3 covers 18 residues. The germline CDR1 and CDR2 sequences are SGHRS and YFSETQ.